This T cell receptor beta chain is from a study of blood T cells in healthy people across ages. Note on this clonotype: Its antigen is not known.

General study results and limits: Observed TCR beta diversity per million T cells went down as age went up. This fall followed a roughly linear course with age. Researchers report that TCR beta diversity correlated strongly with naive T cell percentage.

Every donor gave roughly 9.2 milliliters of peripheral blood. Isolation yielded PBMCs, at least 7 million per sample, in every case. Using a J-beta primer mix together with a sample-barcoded 5' primer, a second PCR was run for about 6 to 11 cycles. TCRdb reanalysed the 5' RACE reads using MiXCR and keeps one entry per CDR3 protein. The sample records around 800,000 distinct CDR3 sequences, approximately 67% being singletons. The clonotype originates from a man aged 25 to 40 in good health. Input material: blood.

The CDR3 region has the DNA TGCGCCAGCAGCTTGGCCATAGGGGATTCACCCCTCCACTTT. Translating it yields CASSLAIGDSPLHF. The chain uses TRBV5-1 and TRBJ1-6; tentatively, D is TRBD1 (5 bases). CDR1 is SGHRS, CDR2 YFSETQ, per germline. The CDR3 runs 14 residues. Trimming left V 0 bases short and J 8 bases short, with 9 bases between.